This T cell receptor (beta chain) was identified in a study of Ad26.COV2.S vaccination and SARS-CoV-2 variants. Broader study findings: Considerable breadth of spike-specific CD8+ and CD4+ T cell responses has reportedly been documented following vaccination. Those who received the vaccine showed greater spike-specific TCR breadth than those given placebo. Vaccine recipients and placebo recipients showed similar non-spike TCR breadth.

Remarks on this clone: Antigen: not known.

This table comes from immunoSEQ multiplex PCR, and its TCRdb copy is limited to in-frame clones, with some not included. The sample contains about 350,000 clones, more than 85% of which appear only once. The CDR3 covers 15 residues. Germline CDR1 KGHSH, CDR2 LQKENI. Deletions cut 3 bases from V and 1 base from J, with 13 bases between. Treatment reported: some 20 received Ad26.COV2.S at low or high dose, single or two shots; roughly 5 received placebo; per-sample allocation not given. Vaccine and placebo recipients were sampled on day 63 after the first injection. The chain has TRBV18 and TRBJ2-7; D possibly corresponds to TRBD2 (5 bases). This TCR derives from a person aged 18-60 years who received the Ad26.COV2.S COVID-19 vaccine or a placebo. Specimen: peripheral blood, collected in a trial of Ad26.COV2.S vaccine versus placebo. The CDR3 spells CASSPRGDLSYEQYF. CDR3 DNA: TGTGCCAGCTCACCCCGGGGAGACCTATCCTACGAGCAGTACTTC. Full variable domain (rest looked up from reference TRBV18 and TRBJ2-7): NAGVMQNPRHLVRRRGQEARLRCSPMKGHSHVYWYRQLPEEGLKFMVYLQKENIIDESGMPKERFSAEFPKEGPSILRIQQVVRGDSAAYFCASSPRGDLSYEQYFGPGTRLTVT.